This record covers a single TCR beta chain. Its specificity is not known. The sample comes from a study of T cell responses to AZD1222 COVID-19 vaccine. Findings of the study overall: White British donors predominated, females outnumbered males, and clonal diversity was possibly underestimated. No day 14 peak samples; only post-peak repertoires were characterized.

There are 15 residues in the CDR3. Trimming removed 2 bases at V and 8 bases at J, with 18 bases between. Germline CDR1 reads MNHEY; CDR2 reads SMNVEV (reference sequence). This table comes from immunoSEQ multiplex PCR, and its TCRdb copy is limited to in-frame clones, with some not included. The data show about 120,000 clones, 90% seen once. J is TRBJ1-2 and V is TRBV27; D gene unclear. The material sequenced was peripheral blood, taken on day 0 of AZD1222 vaccination. The source of this sequence is an adult in good health. The chain's CDR3 is CASSLLSVLPGGYTF. The DNA for the CDR3 is TGTGCCAGCAGTTTACTCTCGGTCTTGCCAGGAGGCTACACCTTC.